Sequencing of this T cell receptor beta chain was carried out in a study of blood T cell repertoires in COVID-19. Under the authors' procedure: Counts of nucleated cells, estimated from reference gene primer amplification, were obtained. Some clones are missing from TCRdb's copy, which holds only in-frame ones; the method was immunoSEQ multiplex PCR. The DNA was the basis for D and trimming; V, J and clone size are from that table. Of a few hundred thousand clones listed, about 88% are singletons. The sequence came from a woman in her forties who had recovered from COVID-19. Material for sequencing was peripheral blood.

CDR3 protein: CASSAVGGQNTEAFF. The CDR3 DNA sequence: TGCGCCAGCAGCGCCGTCGGGGGGCAGAACACTGAAGCTTTCTTT. The rearrangement uses TRBV5-1 and TRBJ1-1; D might be TRBD1 (6 bases). The CDR3 covers 15 residues. Trimming stripped 4 bases from V and 1 base from J, with 14 bases between. CDR1 SGHRS and CDR2 YFSETQ come from the germline V gene.